Presented here are 14 T cell receptor beta chains from one specimen sequenced in a study of T cells in localized non-small cell lung cancer. The table came from immunoSEQ multiplex PCR; TCRdb's copy has only in-frame clones and leaves some out. The repertoire holds roughly 72,000 clones, with less than 90% as singletons. The material sequenced was peripheral blood, taken before any cancer treatment. All receptors come from a male donor at least 60 years old with stage III squamous cell lung carcinoma.

In this sample, this clone turned up once. The chain carries TRBV10-2 and TRBJ2-5; 7 nucleotides align to TRBD2. This CDR3 spans 14 amino acids. Looked up from germline, CDR1 is WSHSY and CDR2 is SAAADI. Unmatched junction bases numbered 6, after V lost 6 bases and J lost 2 bases. The CDR3, as DNA: TGCGCCAGCAGCGCTTGGGAGGGGCAAGAGACCCAGTACTTC. Protein: CASSAWEGQETQYF.

Here the CDR3 DNA reads TGTGCCAGCAGCCAGGGACTAGCGGGGGGCCGGGAGACCCAGTACTTC. Protein sequence: CASSQGLAGGRETQYF. This chain joins TRBV13 and TRBJ2-5, with TRBD2 matching over 15 bases. The germline V gene has CDR1 PRHDT and CDR2 FYEKMQ (reference sequence). The CDR3 covers 16 residues. J gave up 5 bases and V 5 bases, and 6 bases lay outside the gene matches.

There are a few counts of this clone. The chain links TRBV6-5 to TRBJ1-2; no clear D. CDR1 and CDR2 from the germline V gene are MNHEY and SVGAGI. The ends were cut back, 5 bases at V and 7 bases at J, with 14 bases in the middle. This CDR3 contains 13 residues. This CDR3 reads CASSPTRSLGYTF. CDR3 nucleotides: TGTGCCAGCAGTCCGACCCGCAGCCTTGGCTACACCTTC.

The sample holds a few counts of this clone. The V call is TRBV28, the J call TRBJ1-1; no firm D call. The germline CDR1 and CDR2 sequences are MDHEN and SYDVKM. The CDR3 spans 13 residues. V gave up 2 bases and J gave up 3 bases, with 7 bases separating them. The CDR3 loop reads CASSLKGYTEAFF. The CDR3 DNA is TGTGCCAGCAGTTTAAAAGGGTACACTGAAGCTTTCTTT.

V gene TRBV9 combines with J gene TRBJ2-2, with 11 bases lining up with TRBD2. Trimming took 4 bases from V and 6 from J; bases not matched to a gene: 8. CDR3 length: 16 residues. Germline V lookup: CDR1 SGDLS, CDR2 YYNGEE. CDR3 sequence reads: CASSPRTSGFPGELFF. CDR3 DNA: TGTGCCAGCAGCCCACGGACTAGCGGGTTTCCCGGGGAGCTGTTTTTT.

V gene TRBV30 combines with J gene TRBJ1-6; no reliable D call. The length of the CDR3 is 14 residues. Germline CDR1 reads GTSNPN; CDR2 reads SVGIG (reference sequence). Between the trimmed V and J ends, which lost 2 bases and 3 bases, there was a span of 8 bases. CDR3 nucleotides: TGTGCCTGGAGTTCGTCAGTCTATAATTCACCCCTCCACTTT. Translation gives CAWSSSVYNSPLHF. Based on the CDR3 plus reference TRBV30 and TRBJ1-6, the full variable domain is SQTIHQWPATLVQPVGSPLSLECTVEGTSNPNLYWYRQAAGRGLQLLFYSVGIGQISSEVPQNLSASRPQDRQFILSSKKLLLSDSGFYLCAWSSSVYNSPLHFGNGTRLTVT.

The CDR3 is CASSLGPTGGYTF. In DNA, the CDR3 is TGCGCCAGCAGCCTAGGGCCAACGGGAGGCTACACCTTC. The rearrangement links TRBV5-1 to TRBJ1-2, with no clear D. Germline V lookup: CDR1 SGHRS, CDR2 YFSETQ. The CDR3 has 13 residues. V lost 4 bases and J 8 bases, leaving 15 bases between the germline ends.

In this sample, this clone turned up a few times. J is TRBJ2-5 and V is TRBV10-3; TRBD2 matches at 14 bases. The CDR3 extends over 15 amino acids. Germline V gives CDR1 ENHRY, CDR2 SYGVKD. V lost 6 bases, J lost 3 bases, and 3 bases stayed unmatched. The DNA of the CDR3 is TGTGCCATCAGCCCGGGACTAGCGGGGGAAGAGACCCAGTACTTC. It translates to CAISPGLAGEETQYF.

The CDR3 reads CSVGGQGASYEQYF. The DNA for the CDR3 is TGCAGCGTTGGGGGGCAGGGGGCCTCCTACGAGCAGTACTTC. This chain connects TRBV29-1 to TRBJ2-7; 8 nucleotides align to TRBD1. The CDR3 consists of 14 residues. The V gene's germline CDR1 is SQVTM and CDR2 ANQGSEA. Trimming at V came to 4 bases and at J to 0 bases, leaving 5 bases not matched to a gene.

The V and J genes are TRBV29-1 and TRBJ2-3; the D is unclear. The CDR3 is 13 residues long. Germline V gives CDR1 SQVTM, CDR2 ANQGSEA. V lost 1 base and J lost 3, with 8 bases in between. Here the CDR3 reads CSVEGQATDTQYF. DNA for the CDR3: TGCAGCGTTGAAGGCCAAGCAACAGATACGCAGTATTTT.

The chain carries TRBV6-5 and TRBJ2-5; 7 nucleotides agree with TRBD1. J lost 5 bases, V lost 11 bases, and 14 bases had no gene match. The length of the CDR3 is 14 residues. Germline V gene sequence: CDR1 MNHEY, CDR2 SVGAGI. The CDR3, as DNA: TGTGCCTCCAAGGAGAGGGGGCGAGGGGAGACCCAGTACTTC. It yields the protein CASKERGRGETQYF.

V is TRBV11-3 and J is TRBJ1-2; 7 bases match TRBD1. Germline CDR1 SGHNT, CDR2 YENEEA. CDR3 length: 15 amino acids. V was clipped by 4 bases and J by 8 bases; unmatched bases: 13. The CDR3 region is CASSSGPTGVDGYTF. As DNA, the CDR3 is TGTGCCAGCAGCTCCGGGCCTACAGGGGTTGACGGCTACACCTTC.

The rearrangement uses TRBV30 and TRBJ2-1; tentatively, D is TRBD2 (5 bases). The V end lost 5 bases, the J end lost 0 bases, and 11 bases lay between the germline ends. Per germline, CDR1 GTSNPN and CDR2 SVGIG (reference sequence). The CDR3 is made up of 14 amino acids. The CDR3 DNA sequence: TGTGCCTGGCGGGTAGGGAGCTCCTACAATGAGCAGTTCTTC. Its protein is CAWRVGSSYNEQFF.

This rearrangement joins TRBV12-5 to TRBJ2-7; D is perhaps TRBD2 (6 bases). The V gene lost 5 bases and the J gene lost 6 bases, with 14 bases spanning the gap. CDR1 LGHNT and CDR2 FRNRAP come from the germline V gene. This CDR3 is 13 amino acids long. The CDR3 region has the DNA TGTGCTAGTGGTCCCGGGACTCCACCCGAGCAGTACTTC. Translated: CASGPGTPPEQYF.